Included here is one T cell receptor beta chain sequence, with context. This clone came up once. What antigen it recognizes has not been identified. Nothing much larger sits one base from this clone, and base qualities are not available. The donors belonged to the validation cohort of around 120 subjects, which was separate from the approximately 700-subject first cohort. The library was produced with the immunoSEQ multiplex PCR assay. Turning to the authors' computational methods: A statistical classification framework was developed to diagnose cytomegalovirus status using the catalog of TCR beta chain sequences. Here the immuneACCESS table is served through TCRdb, limited to in-frame sequences with V and J called. Missing clones are a known gap in these copies; in checked studies unresolved V genes cover under half, and the rest lacks a known reason. The DNA was the basis for D and trimming; V, J and clone size are from that table. The sample table shows about 140,000 clones, and 84% are seen once. Jointly, the top ten make up 1.4% of the sample.

This sample was included in a study of cytomegalovirus exposure and HLA in healthy donors (dated by TCRdb to the late 2010s). Turning to the overall study: The 650 to 800 repertoires of the first cohort and the 95 to 150 validation repertoires were produced on the same platform, according to a later analysis. Besides the first cohort of roughly 660 subjects, a separate validation cohort made up of 90 to 150 different subjects was used. The study combined high-throughput TCR immunosequencing, statistical association of individual TCRs with disease status, and machine learning to predict cytomegalovirus infection status. The study aimed to test whether signatures of past pathogen exposure could be identified by cataloging public T cell receptors.

Spanning cysteine to phenylalanine, the CDR3 consists of 16 amino acids. The read is trimmed to its CDR3 DNA, 48 bases read in frame from base 1. A distance of 15 bases separates the germline ends of V and J, which lose 5 bases and 1 base respectively. From the germline V gene (reference sequence), CDR1 is LNHNV and CDR2 is YYDKDF. The research as a whole found: In both the original and validation cohorts, the classifier was reported to diagnose cytomegalovirus status with high specificity and sensitivity. Subsequent analysis determined that TCRs grouped into clusters in the first cohort also showed a tendency toward co-occurrence across the approximately 110 validation repertoires, and approximately 93% of cluster scores exceeded 0. A total of about 150 TCR beta chains were listed by the study as associated with cytomegalovirus. While some public TCRs were present in many individuals, most TCR sequences turned up only very rarely across donors. Three of the identified cytomegalovirus-associated TCR beta chains were confirmed in vitro to be specific for cytomegalovirus antigens. A later analysis lacked HLA typing for the validation cohort, so it scored co-occurrence in that cohort across all 110 or so repertoires. It was suggested by the authors that the approach could potentially be generalized to other disease states and immunological phenotypes.

This TCR was sampled from a young woman in good health and CMV-seronegative. The sample was PBMCs. The chain is encoded by TRBV15 joined to TRBJ1-3; the D gene is perhaps TRBD1, from 5 matching bases. The CDR3 protein: CATSPFVGRSGNTIYF. The DNA sequence is TGTGCCACCAGCCCTTTCGTGGGGCGTTCTGGAAACACCATATATTTT. Here the CDR3 is joined to the reference TRBV15 and TRBJ1-3 genes, and the full variable domain is: DAMVIQNPRYQVTQFGKPVTLSCSQTLNHNVMYWYQQKSSQAPKLLFHYYDKDFNNEADTPDNFQSRRPNTSFCFLDIRSPGLGDTAMYLCATSPFVGRSGNTIYFGEGSWLTVV.